This passage covers 14 T cell receptor beta chains from one sample sequenced in a study of CD8 T cells in Susac syndrome. After extraction with the RNeasy kit, roughly 0.45 to 1 ug of the RNA was reverse transcribed using random hexamers. TCRdb ran MiXCR on the immunoSEQ multiplex PCR reads and lists one entry per CDR3 protein. The table records approximately 120,000 distinct CDR3 sequences, around 94% of them present only once. Sample: CD8+ T cells from PBMCs. The receptors were gathered from a human donor with Susac syndrome.

This chain joins TRBV2 and TRBJ1-1; 10 bases match TRBD1. CDR3 length: 13 amino acids. V lost 11 bases and J lost 6; bases outside the gene matches: 9. The germline V gene encodes CDR1 SNHLY and CDR2 FYNNEI. The CDR3 loop reads CAFRTGGSSEAFF. For the CDR3, the DNA is TGTGCCTTTAGGACAGGGGGATCTTCTGAAGCTTTCTTT.

V usage is TRBV13 and J usage is TRBJ1-6; D is unresolved. Trimming removed 4 bases at V and 10 bases at J, with 11 bases between. Germline V CDR1 and CDR2: PRHDT, FYEKMQ (reference sequence). This CDR3 is 13 amino acids long. The CDR3 sequence is CASSSESESPLHF. CDR3 nucleotides: TGTGCCAGCAGCTCCGAGAGTGAGTCACCCCTCCACTTT.

This chain uses TRBV7-6 with TRBJ1-5, with D possibly TRBD1 on 5 matching bases. V lost 1 base, J lost 7 bases, and 11 bases lay in between. The CDR3 length is 14 residues. The V gene's germline CDR1 is SGHVS and CDR2 FNYEAQ. Written as DNA, the CDR3 is TGTGCCAGCAGCTTAGGGGGGGGAGGCCAGCCCCAGCATTTT. Translation: CASSLGGGGQPQHF.

The chain joins TRBV6-2 or TRBV6-3 to TRBJ2-7; TRBD2 matches at 10 bases. Germline V gene sequence: CDR1 MNHEY, CDR2 SVGEGT. The CDR3 has 17 residues. V was clipped by 6 bases and J by 1 base; unmatched bases: 12. The CDR3 DNA is TGTGCCAGCAGCCAGTTGGCGGCTAGCGGGAGTTCCTACGAGCAGTACTTC. The encoded protein is CASSQLAASGSSYEQYF.

The chain carries TRBV9 and TRBJ2-7; TRBD1 aligns across 9 bases. Germline CDR1 and CDR2: SGDLS and YYNGEE. This CDR3 contains 14 residues. Trimming cost V 3 bases and J 2 bases; bases outside gene matches: 3. The CDR3 region has the DNA TGTGCCAGCAGCGCCGGGACAGGGACCTACGAGCAGTACTTC. Translating gives CASSAGTGTYEQYF.

This clonotype was counted a single time. The CDR3: CSANLRGRGSEQFF. CDR3 DNA: TGCAGTGCCAACCTACGCGGGAGGGGCAGTGAGCAGTTCTTC. V usage is TRBV20-1 and J usage is TRBJ2-1; the match to TRBD2 covers 9 bases. This CDR3 has 14 residues. From germline, CDR1 is DFQATT and CDR2 SNEGSKA (reference sequence). J lost 9 bases, V lost 6 bases, and 12 bases had no gene match.

The V and J genes are TRBV12-3 or TRBV12-4 and TRBJ2-1; 10 positions match TRBD2. J lost 6 bases, V lost 4 bases, and 6 bases had no gene match. There are 15 residues in the CDR3. The CDR3 DNA is TGTGCCAGCAGTTCAGCGGGGGGGCTGACCAATGAGCAGTTCTTC. It codes for CASSSAGGLTNEQFF.

The V call is TRBV6-6, the J call TRBJ1-5; no reliable D call. The CDR3 spans 15 residues. CDR1 is MNHNY, CDR2 SVGAGI, per germline (reference sequence). V lost 2 bases and J lost 3, with 11 bases in between. CDR3 amino acids: CASSYPTAINQPQHF. In DNA form, the CDR3 reads TGTGCCAGCAGTTACCCCACAGCGATCAATCAGCCCCAGCATTTT.

V gene TRBV4-3 combines with J gene TRBJ2-2; TRBD2 agrees at 7 bases. This CDR3 contains 18 residues. V dropped 1 base and J dropped 6; count of bases not matched to a gene: 14. The germline V gene has CDR1 LGHNA and CDR2 YSLEER. The CDR3 here is CASSQATSATHPAGELFF. CDR3 sequence (DNA): TGCGCCAGCAGCCAAGCCACTAGCGCCACGCACCCCGCCGGGGAGCTGTTTTTT.

The CDR3 sequence is CASSVRTSGGPSYEQYF. CDR3 in DNA: TGTGCCAGCAGTGTTCGGACTAGCGGGGGACCTTCCTACGAGCAGTACTTC. V and J are TRBV2 and TRBJ2-7; TRBD2 agrees at 13 bases. V shed 4 bases and J 1 base; nucleotides not matched to a gene: 7. The germline gives CDR1 SNHLY, CDR2 FYNNEI. This CDR3 region has 17 residues.

V and J are TRBV20-1 and TRBJ2-1, with D possibly being TRBD1 or TRBD2 (6 bases each). V lost 3 bases and J lost 8, with 20 bases in between. Per germline, CDR1 DFQATT and CDR2 SNEGSKA (reference sequence). This CDR3 is 15 amino acids long. The chain's CDR3 is CSASVRDPGGHEQFF. CDR3 bases: TGCAGTGCTAGTGTCCGGGACCCCGGGGGCCATGAGCAGTTCTTC.

The chain employs TRBV30 and TRBJ2-5; TRBD1 agrees at 7 bases. J gave up 1 base and V 2 bases, and 7 bases lay outside the gene matches. Germline V gene sequence: CDR1 GTSNPN, CDR2 SVGIG (reference sequence). This CDR3 region has 15 residues. The CDR3 bases are TGTGCCTGGAGTCCGTGGGACAGCGCCCAAGAGACCCAGTACTTC. Its protein product is CAWSPWDSAQETQYF.

The chain couples TRBV5-1 to TRBJ2-2; tentatively, D is TRBD2 (6 bases). Germline V gene data show CDR1 as SGHRS and CDR2 as YFSETQ. The CDR3 covers 14 residues. V was clipped by 4 bases and J by 6 bases, with 13 bases between them. CDR3 region: CASSLGGESGELFF. The CDR3 DNA is TGCGCCAGCAGCCTGGGCGGGGAGTCCGGGGAGCTGTTTTTT.

This chain connects TRBV12-5 to TRBJ2-2, with D unresolved. V lost 2 bases and J 5 bases, leaving 9 bases between the germline ends. CDR1 LGHNT and CDR2 FRNRAP come from the germline V gene. This CDR3 comprises 14 residues. The CDR3 here is CASGLKSRTGELFF. The CDR3 region has the DNA TGTGCTAGTGGTTTGAAGTCAAGAACCGGGGAGCTGTTTTTT.